This T cell receptor (beta chain) was observed in a study of blood T cell repertoires in COVID-19 (TCRdb year 2020). Describing the broader study: Samples from collaborators originated in the United States, Italy and Spain and spanned both the acute and convalescent phases of COVID-19. The prospective study material was composed of cDNA or gDNA derived from T cells, B-cell-depleted T cells, or PBMCs. The sample metadata nearly always contained a de-identified subject ID, COVID-19 status, age in years and sex. Samples were obtained from the ongoing ImmuneRACE study (first 160 participants) and from 1,000 to 1,500 subjects provided by 6 global collaborators. Where available, HLA class I and class II types were taken from metadata supplied by the sample provider and were not determined by assay-based typing. Deeply sampled blood TCRbeta repertoires from subjects exposed to, actively infected with, or recovered from COVID-19 were included in the dataset. A freely available public database, intended as a resource for researchers studying the immune response to SARS-CoV-2, is where the repertoires were released.

The immunoSEQ Assay, a bias-controlled multiplex PCR, was used to amplify TCRbeta CDR3 regions from genomic DNA. As for the authors' bioinformatics: The number of nucleated cells in each sample was estimated by amplification of reference gene primers within the assay. To quantify the absolute abundance of each unique TCRbeta CDR3 rearrangement, sequence reads were collapsed and filtered. For each sample, productive Simpson clonality was calculated as the square root of Simpson's diversity index across productive rearrangements. TCRdb carries this immuneACCESS record with in-frame sequences only. Its versions omit some clonotypes, under half of them owing to an unresolved V gene in the studies checked, with the rest unexplained. V and J calls and clone size are those listed in that table; D and trimming were worked out from the DNA. The sample contains 100,000 to 150,000 clones, over 60% of them found a single time. Less than 2.5% of the sample is taken by the ten largest.

The paper's findings and limits, for the study overall: How much clinical and demographic metadata was included differed by source and by participant, and the metadata was provided uncurated.

The collaborating institutions used their own protocols to collect whole blood in K2EDTA tubes. For TCRbeta analysis, collaborator samples were shipped as frozen whole blood, as isolated PBMCs, or as DNA extracted from either sample type. From the cysteine through the phenylalanine, the CDR3 covers 13 amino acids. This entry keeps only the CDR3 DNA: 39 bases, framed from base 1. CDR1 and CDR2, looked up from the germline V gene, are SQVTM and ANQGSEA. The junction shows trimming of 7 bases on V and 5 bases on J, and the gene matches do not reach 7 bases of it. Remarks on this clone: The antigen it binds to is not known. Qualities for individual bases were not recorded, and no much larger clone is one base off.

Recombination linked TRBV29-1 to TRBJ2-7; TRBD1 lines up with 11 middle nucleotides. The sequenced sample consisted of peripheral blood. This TCR was recovered from a woman aged 70-85 years with acute or convalescent COVID-19. CDR3 reads: CSARDRGWNEQYF. The DNA sequence is TGCAGCGCCAGGGACAGGGGGTGGAACGAGCAGTACTTC.